This T cell receptor (beta chain) was identified during a study of shared clonotypes between healthy human individuals. Study-wide points: Around 5.4% of naive CD4 clonotypes were common to a handful of donors.

Each replicate PCR on the sorted subsets used about 220 ng DNA (around 30,000 T cell genomes). Only in-frame clones appear in the TCRdb table, and some are missing; sequencing was by immunoSEQ multiplex PCR. Among a few million clones listed, approximately 92% were seen once. Trimming cost V 2 bases and J 0 bases, with 15 bases left between them. Looked up from germline, CDR1 is SGHTS and CDR2 is YDEGEE. The CDR3 contains 16 residues. Comment on this clone: The antigen is not known.

The specimen sequenced was naive CD4+ T cells sorted from blood. Subset noted: CD45RA+ positively selected. This receptor was taken from a man aged 18-30 years in good health. J is TRBJ2-7 and V is TRBV5-8; D might be TRBD1 (5 bases). The CDR3 DNA reads as TGTGCCAGCAGCTTTTCCAAGGGGCGAAGCTCCTACGAGCAGTACTTC. Translating it yields CASSFSKGRSSYEQYF.